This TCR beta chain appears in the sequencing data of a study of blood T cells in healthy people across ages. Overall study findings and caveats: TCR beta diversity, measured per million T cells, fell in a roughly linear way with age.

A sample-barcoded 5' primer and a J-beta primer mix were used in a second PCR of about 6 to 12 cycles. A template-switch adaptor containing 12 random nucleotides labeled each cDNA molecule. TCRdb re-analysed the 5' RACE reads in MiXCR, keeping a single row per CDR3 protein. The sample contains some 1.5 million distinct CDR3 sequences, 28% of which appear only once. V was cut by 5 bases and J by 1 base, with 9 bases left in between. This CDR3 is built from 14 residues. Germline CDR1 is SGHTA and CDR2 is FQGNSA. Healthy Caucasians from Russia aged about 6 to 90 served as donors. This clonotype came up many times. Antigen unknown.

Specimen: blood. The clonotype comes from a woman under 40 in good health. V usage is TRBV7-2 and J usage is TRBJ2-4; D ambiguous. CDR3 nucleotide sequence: TGTGCCAGCAGCCCCGACACGGCCAAAAACATTCAGTACTTC. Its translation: CASSPDTAKNIQYF.